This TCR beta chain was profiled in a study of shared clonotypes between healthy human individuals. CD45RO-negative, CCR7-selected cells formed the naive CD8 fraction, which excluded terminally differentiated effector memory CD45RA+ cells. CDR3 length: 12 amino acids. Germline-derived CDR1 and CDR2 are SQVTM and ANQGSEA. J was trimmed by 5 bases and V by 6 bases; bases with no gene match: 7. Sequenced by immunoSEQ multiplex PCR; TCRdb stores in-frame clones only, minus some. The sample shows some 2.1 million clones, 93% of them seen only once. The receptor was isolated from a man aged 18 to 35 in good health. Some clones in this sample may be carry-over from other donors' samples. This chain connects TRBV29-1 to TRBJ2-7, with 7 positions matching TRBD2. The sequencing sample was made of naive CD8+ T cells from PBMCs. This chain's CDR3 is CSVGGSTNEQYF. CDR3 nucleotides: TGCAGCGTGGGCGGGAGTACCAACGAGCAGTACTTC.